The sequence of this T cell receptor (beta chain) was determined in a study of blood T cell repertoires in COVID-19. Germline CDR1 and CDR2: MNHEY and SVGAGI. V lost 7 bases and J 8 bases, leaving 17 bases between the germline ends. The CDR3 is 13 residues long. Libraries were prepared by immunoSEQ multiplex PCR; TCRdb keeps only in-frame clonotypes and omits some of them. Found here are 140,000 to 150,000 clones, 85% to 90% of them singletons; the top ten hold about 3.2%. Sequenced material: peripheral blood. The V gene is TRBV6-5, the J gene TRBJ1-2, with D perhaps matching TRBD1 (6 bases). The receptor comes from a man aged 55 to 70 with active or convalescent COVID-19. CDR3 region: CASMPNRAGGYTF. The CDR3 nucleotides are TGTGCCAGCATGCCAAACAGGGCGGGCGGCTACACCTTC.